This TCR beta chain was sequenced during a study of human T cells and chemical hapten exposure. In its sample, this clonotype was seen a few times. Time point: patch test 3, about 24 weeks after DPC sensitization. Regarding treatment: therapeutic diphenylcyclopropenone sensitization with weekly scalp DPC. TCRdb re-analysed the RACE reads in MiXCR, keeping a single row per CDR3 protein. The sample has about 110,000 distinct CDR3 sequences; under 40% are singletons. V lost 7 bases and J 5 bases, leaving 21 bases between the germline ends. Germline loops: CDR1 MNHEY, CDR2 SVGEGT. CDR3 length equals 15 residues.

Specimen: whole blood, collected in connection with sensitization to the hapten diphenylcyclopropenone (DPC). The chain employs TRBV6-2 or TRBV6-3 and TRBJ2-7; weak D call: TRBD2 (6 bases). The receptor comes from a man in his forties with alopecia areata. Some clones in this sample may be carry-over from other donors' samples. The CDR3 loop is CASTPPRRASNEQYF. In DNA, the CDR3 is TGTGCCAGCACCCCTCCTAGGAGGGCCAGTAACGAGCAGTACTTC.